This T cell receptor (beta chain) was recovered during a study of shared clonotypes between healthy human individuals. Turning to the study itself: Aged 18 to 49, the donors were two women and three men.

The V and J ends lost 2 bases and 14 bases respectively, with 16 bases between them. The CDR3 is 12 residues long. Per germline, CDR1 SGDLS and CDR2 YYNGEE. The assay was immunoSEQ multiplex PCR, and TCRdb's table has in-frame clones only and misses some. The sample yields some 2,000,000 clones, about 95% seen once. Concerning this clone: Its target is unknown.

Memory CD4+ cells were the fraction left after CD45RA+ naive selection. Notes on the study in general: Sampling was confined to blood; repertoires within tissues likely differ.

The chain carries TRBV9 and TRBJ1-2; tentatively, D is TRBD1 (5 bases). This sequence originates from a man between 18 and 35 years old in good health. The specimen sequenced was naive CD4+ T cells sorted from blood. Subset in this sample: CD45RA+ positively selected. The CDR3 DNA follows: TGTGCCAGCAGCGTCAGTGGGACGGACGTGACCTTC. Translated: CASSVSGTDVTF.